This T cell receptor (beta chain) was observed in a study of CD8+ T cells in alopecia areata. This clone has more than one count but fewer than ten. In germline, CDR1 is SGHRS, CDR2 YFSETQ. The CDR3 runs 15 residues. V lost 4 bases and J 4 bases, leaving 15 bases between the germline ends. Investigators isolated RNA and reverse transcribed it into cDNA to act as the sequencing template. Generated by immunoSEQ multiplex PCR, the TCRdb table keeps only in-frame clones and is missing some. The top ten clones hold approximately 0.9% of a sample with under 200,000 clones, 65% of them seen once. Treatment indicated: oral pan-JAK inhibitor, 5-10 mg twice daily. Researchers gathered lesional scalp punch biopsies and peripheral blood from patients with alopecia areata.

The chain employs TRBV5-1 and TRBJ2-1; TRBD2 is a possible D gene (5 bases). The source is a human donor with alopecia areata. The starting material was CD4+ T cells sorted from blood, obtained at week 4, from a patient treated with tofacitinib. CDR3 region: CASSLQGLAYNEQFF. For the CDR3, the DNA is TGCGCCAGCAGCCTCCAAGGACTGGCTTACAATGAGCAGTTCTTC.